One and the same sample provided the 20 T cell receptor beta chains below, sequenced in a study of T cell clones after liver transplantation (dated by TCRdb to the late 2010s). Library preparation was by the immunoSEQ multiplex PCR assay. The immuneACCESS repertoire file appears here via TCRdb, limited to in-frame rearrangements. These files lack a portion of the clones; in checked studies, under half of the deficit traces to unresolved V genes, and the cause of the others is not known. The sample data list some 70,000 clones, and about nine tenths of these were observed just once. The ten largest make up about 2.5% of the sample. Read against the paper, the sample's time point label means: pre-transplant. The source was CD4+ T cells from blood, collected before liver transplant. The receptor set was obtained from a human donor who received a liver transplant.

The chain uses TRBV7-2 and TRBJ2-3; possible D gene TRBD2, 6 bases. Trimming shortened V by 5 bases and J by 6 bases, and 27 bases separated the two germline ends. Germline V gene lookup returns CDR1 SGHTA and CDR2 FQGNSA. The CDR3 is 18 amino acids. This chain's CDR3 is CASSPTLRAGSILDTQYF. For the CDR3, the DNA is TGTGCCAGCAGCCCCACCCTCCGTGCGGGGTCGATCTTGGATACGCAGTATTTT.

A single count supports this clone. The CDR3 loop reads CASSLDPVGNTIYF. CDR3 coding DNA: TGTGCCAGCAGCTTAGACCCAGTTGGAAACACCATATATTTT. The rearrangement uses TRBV11-3 and TRBJ1-3; no definite D call. This CDR3 is 14 amino acids long. With 0 bases removed from V and 3 bases from J, the gap between germline ends came to 6 bases. CDR1 is SGHNT, CDR2 YENEEA, per germline.

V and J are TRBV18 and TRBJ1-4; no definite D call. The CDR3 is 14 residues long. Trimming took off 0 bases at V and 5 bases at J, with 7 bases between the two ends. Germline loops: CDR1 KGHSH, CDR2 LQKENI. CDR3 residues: CASSPPGQNEKLFF. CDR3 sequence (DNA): TGTGCCAGCTCACCACCTGGGCAGAATGAAAAACTGTTTTTT.

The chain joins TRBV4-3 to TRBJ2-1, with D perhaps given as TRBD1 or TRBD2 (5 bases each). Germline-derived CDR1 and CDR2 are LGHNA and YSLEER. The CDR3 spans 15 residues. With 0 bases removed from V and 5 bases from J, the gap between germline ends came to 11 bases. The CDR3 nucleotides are TGCGCCAGCAGCCAAGATCTCCGGGGACACAATGAGCAGTTCTTC. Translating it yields CASSQDLRGHNEQFF.

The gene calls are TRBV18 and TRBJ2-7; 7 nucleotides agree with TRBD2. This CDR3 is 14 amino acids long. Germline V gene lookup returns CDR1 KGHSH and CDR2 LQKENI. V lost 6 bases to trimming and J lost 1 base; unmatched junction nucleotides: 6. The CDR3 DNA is TGTGCCAGCTCTCCCGGGACTATGTCCTACGAGCAGTACTTC. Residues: CASSPGTMSYEQYF.

The DNA for the CDR3 is TGCGCCAGCAGCCGCGCCGGGACCGGCGGCTCAGAGACCCAGTACTTC. This translates into CASSRAGTGGSETQYF. The chain links TRBV5-1 to TRBJ2-5; the D gene could be TRBD1 or TRBD2 (5 bases each). This CDR3 comprises 16 residues. Trimming stripped 4 bases from V and 4 bases from J, with 20 bases between. Germline-derived CDR1 and CDR2 are SGHRS and YFSETQ.

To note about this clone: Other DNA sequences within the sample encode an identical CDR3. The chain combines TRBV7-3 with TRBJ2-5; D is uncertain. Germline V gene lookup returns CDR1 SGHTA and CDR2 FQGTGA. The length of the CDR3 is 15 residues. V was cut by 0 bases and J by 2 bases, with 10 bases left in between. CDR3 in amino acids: CASSLTGSHQETQYF. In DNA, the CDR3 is TGTGCCAGCAGCTTAACAGGGTCGCATCAAGAGACCCAGTACTTC. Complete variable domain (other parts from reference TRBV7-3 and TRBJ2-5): GAGVSQTPSNKVTEKGKYVELRCDPISGHTALYWYRQSLGQGPEFLIYFQGTGAADDSGLPNDRFFAVRPEGSVSTLKIQRTERGDSAVYLCASSLTGSHQETQYFGPGTRLLVL.

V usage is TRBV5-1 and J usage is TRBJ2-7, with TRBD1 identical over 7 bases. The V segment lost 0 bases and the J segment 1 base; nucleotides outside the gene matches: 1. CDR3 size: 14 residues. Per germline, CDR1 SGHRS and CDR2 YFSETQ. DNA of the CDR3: TGCGCCAGCAGCTTGGTGGGACAGTCCTACGAGCAGTACTTC. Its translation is CASSLVGQSYEQYF.

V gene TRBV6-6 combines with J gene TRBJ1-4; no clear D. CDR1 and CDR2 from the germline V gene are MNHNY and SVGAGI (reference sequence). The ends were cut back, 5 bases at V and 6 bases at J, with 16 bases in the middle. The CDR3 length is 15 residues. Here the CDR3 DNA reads TGTGCCAGCAGTCTAGTAGGCGGGAAGGATGAAAAACTGTTTTTT. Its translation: CASSLVGGKDEKLFF.

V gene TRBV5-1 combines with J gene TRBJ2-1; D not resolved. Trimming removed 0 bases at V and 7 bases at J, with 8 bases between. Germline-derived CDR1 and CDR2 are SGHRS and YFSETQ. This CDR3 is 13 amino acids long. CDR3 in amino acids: CASSLVPGNEQFF. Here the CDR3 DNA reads TGCGCCAGCAGCTTGGTTCCCGGGAATGAGCAGTTCTTC.

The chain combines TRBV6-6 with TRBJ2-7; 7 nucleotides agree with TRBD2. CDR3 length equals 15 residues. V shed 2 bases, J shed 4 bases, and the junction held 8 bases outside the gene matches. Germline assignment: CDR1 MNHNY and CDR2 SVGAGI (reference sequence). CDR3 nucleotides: TGTGCCAGCAGTTACGGGGGGGGAAATGGTTACGAGCAGTACTTC. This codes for CASSYGGGNGYEQYF.

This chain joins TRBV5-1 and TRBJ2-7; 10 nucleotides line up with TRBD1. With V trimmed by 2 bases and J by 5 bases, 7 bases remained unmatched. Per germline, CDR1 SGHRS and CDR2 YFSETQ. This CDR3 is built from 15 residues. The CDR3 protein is CASSLDRGRSHEQYF. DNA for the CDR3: TGCGCCAGCAGCTTAGACAGGGGGCGTAGCCACGAGCAGTACTTC.

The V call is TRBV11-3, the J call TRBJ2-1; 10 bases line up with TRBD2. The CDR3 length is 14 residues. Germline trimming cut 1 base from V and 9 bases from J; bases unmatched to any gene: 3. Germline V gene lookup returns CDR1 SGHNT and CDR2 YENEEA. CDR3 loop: CASSLAPSGSEQFF. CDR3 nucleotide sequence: TGTGCCAGCAGCTTAGCTCCTAGCGGGAGTGAGCAGTTCTTC.

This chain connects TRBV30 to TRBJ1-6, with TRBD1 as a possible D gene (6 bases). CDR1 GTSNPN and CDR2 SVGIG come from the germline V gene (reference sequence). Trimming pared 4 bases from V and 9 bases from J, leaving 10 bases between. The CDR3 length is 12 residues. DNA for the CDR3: TGTGCCTGGACTACAGGGAGTTCACCCCTCCACTTT. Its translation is CAWTTGSSPLHF.

The CDR3 loop reads CASSFTGLADPTDTQYF. In DNA form, the CDR3 reads TGTGCCAGCAGCTTTACCGGACTAGCGGATCCCACAGATACGCAGTATTTT. The chain combines TRBV11-3 with TRBJ2-3, with 10 bases identical to TRBD2. Unmatched junction bases numbered 8, after V lost 3 bases and J lost 2 bases. Per germline, CDR1 SGHNT and CDR2 YENEEA. CDR3 length: 17 residues.

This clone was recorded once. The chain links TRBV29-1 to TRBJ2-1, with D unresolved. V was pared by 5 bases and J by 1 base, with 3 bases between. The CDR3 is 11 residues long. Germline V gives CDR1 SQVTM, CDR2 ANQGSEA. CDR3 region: CSVSSYNEQFF. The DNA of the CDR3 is TGCAGCGTTTCTTCCTACAATGAGCAGTTCTTC.

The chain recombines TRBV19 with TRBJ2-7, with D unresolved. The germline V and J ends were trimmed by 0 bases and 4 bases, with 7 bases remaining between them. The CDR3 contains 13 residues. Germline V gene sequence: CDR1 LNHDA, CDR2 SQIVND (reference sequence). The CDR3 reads CASSIDPRYEQYF. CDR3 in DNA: TGTGCCAGTAGTATAGATCCCCGTTACGAGCAGTACTTC.

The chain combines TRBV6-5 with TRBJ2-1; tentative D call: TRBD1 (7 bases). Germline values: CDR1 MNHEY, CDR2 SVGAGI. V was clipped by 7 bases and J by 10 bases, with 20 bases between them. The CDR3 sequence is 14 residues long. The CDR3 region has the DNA TGTGCCAGCATCCAGCCAGGGGGGATGAGGGAGCAGTTCTTC. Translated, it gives CASIQPGGMREQFF.

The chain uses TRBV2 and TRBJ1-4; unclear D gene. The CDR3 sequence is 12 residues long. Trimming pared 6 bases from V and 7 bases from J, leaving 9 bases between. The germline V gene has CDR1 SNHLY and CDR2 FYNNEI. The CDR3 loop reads CASSGISEKLFF. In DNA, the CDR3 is TGTGCCAGCAGCGGGATTTCTGAAAAACTGTTTTTT.

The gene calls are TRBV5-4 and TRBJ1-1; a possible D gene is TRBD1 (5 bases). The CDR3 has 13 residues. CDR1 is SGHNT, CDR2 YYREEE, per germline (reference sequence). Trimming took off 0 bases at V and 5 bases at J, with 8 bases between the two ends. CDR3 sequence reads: CASSLVWGTEAFF. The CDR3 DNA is TGTGCCAGCAGCTTGGTATGGGGGACTGAAGCTTTCTTT.